This TCR beta chain is from a study of blood T cell repertoires in COVID-19. On the study more broadly: COVID-19 samples collected from the United States, Italy and Spain covered acute and convalescent phases.

Per the authors' pipeline: Amplification of reference gene primers provided the estimated nucleated cell counts. TCRdb's table, derived via immunoSEQ multiplex PCR, lists solely in-frame clones and lacks some. That table supplies the V and J calls and clone size; D and trimming were determined from the DNA. The sample shows approximately 19,000 clones, under 95% of them seen only once. The trim removed 5 bases at V and 5 bases at J, leaving 9 bases unmatched. The CDR3 extends over 15 amino acids. CDR1 and CDR2 from the germline V gene are MDHEN and SYDVKM. Sequencing input: peripheral blood. The chain combines TRBV28 with TRBJ2-7; 10 bases are a match to TRBD1. The TCR was taken from a human donor in a cohort sampled during active COVID-19. CDR3: CASSGTGVYSDEQYF. The CDR3 DNA reads TGTGCCAGCAGTGGGACAGGGGTATATTCGGACGAGCAGTACTTC.